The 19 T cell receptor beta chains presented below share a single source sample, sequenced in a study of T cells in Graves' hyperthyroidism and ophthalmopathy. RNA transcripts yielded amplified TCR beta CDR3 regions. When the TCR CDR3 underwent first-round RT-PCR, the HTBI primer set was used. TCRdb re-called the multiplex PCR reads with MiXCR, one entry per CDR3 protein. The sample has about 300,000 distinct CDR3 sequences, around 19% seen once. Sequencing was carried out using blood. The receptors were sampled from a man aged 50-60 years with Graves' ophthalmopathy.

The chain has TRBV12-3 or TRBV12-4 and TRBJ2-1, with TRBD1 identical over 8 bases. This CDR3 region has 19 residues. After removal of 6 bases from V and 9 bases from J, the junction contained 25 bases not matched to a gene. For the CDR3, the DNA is TGTGCCAGCAGGGAGGACGGACAGGGCTGGGTTCGGTTATTCGGTGAGCAGTTCTTC. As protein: CASREDGQGWVRLFGEQFF.

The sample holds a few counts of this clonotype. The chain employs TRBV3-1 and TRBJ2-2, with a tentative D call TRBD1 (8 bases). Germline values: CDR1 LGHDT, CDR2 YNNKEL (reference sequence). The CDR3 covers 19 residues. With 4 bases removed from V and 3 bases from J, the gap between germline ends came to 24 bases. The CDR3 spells CASSPYATGEGIYTGELFF. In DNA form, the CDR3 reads TGTGCCAGCAGCCCATACGCGACAGGGGAGGGGATATACACCGGGGAGCTGTTTTTT.

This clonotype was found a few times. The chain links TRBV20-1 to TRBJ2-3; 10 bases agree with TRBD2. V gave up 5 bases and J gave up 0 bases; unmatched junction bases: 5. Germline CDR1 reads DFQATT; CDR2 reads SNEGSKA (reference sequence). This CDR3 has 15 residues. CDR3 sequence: CSASRTSGSTDTQYF. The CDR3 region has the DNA TGCAGTGCTTCCCGGACTAGCGGAAGCACAGATACGCAGTATTTT.

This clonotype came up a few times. The CDR3 spells CASSQGASDNIQYF. CDR3 sequence (DNA): TGCGCCAGCAGCCAAGGGGCCTCCGACAACATTCAGTACTTC. V gene TRBV4-1 combines with J gene TRBJ2-4; D remains ambiguous. Germline CDR1 is MGHRA and CDR2 is YSYEKL. The CDR3 totals 14 residues. V was clipped by 1 base and J by 7 bases, with 11 bases between them.

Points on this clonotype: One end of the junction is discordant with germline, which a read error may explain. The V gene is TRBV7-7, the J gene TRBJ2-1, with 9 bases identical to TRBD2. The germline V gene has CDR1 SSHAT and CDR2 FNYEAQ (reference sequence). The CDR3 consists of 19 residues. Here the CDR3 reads CASSLEGPPPSGAANEQFF. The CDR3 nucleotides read TGTGCTAGCAGCTTAGAGGGGCCCCCGCCTAGCGGGGCGGCCAATGAGCAGTTCTTC.

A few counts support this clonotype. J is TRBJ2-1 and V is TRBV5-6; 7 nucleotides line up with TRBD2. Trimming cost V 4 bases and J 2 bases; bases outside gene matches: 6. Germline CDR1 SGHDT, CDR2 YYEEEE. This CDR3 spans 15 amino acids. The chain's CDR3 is CASSRRGGTYNEQFF. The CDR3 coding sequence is TGTGCCAGCAGCCGGCGCGGGGGAACCTACAATGAGCAGTTCTTC. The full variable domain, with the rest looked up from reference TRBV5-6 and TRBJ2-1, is DAGVTQSPTHLIKTRGQQVTLRCSPKSGHDTVSWYQQALGQGPQFIFQYYEEEERQRGNFPDRFSGHQFPNYSSELNVNALLLGDSALYLCASSRRGGTYNEQFFGPGTRLTVL.

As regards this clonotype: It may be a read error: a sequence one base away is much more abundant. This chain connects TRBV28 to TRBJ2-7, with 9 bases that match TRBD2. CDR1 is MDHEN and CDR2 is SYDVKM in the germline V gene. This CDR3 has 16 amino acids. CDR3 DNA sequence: TGTGCCGGCAGTTCCTTGAAGCTAGCGGGGCTCTACGAGCAGTACTTC. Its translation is CAGSSLKLAGLYEQYF.

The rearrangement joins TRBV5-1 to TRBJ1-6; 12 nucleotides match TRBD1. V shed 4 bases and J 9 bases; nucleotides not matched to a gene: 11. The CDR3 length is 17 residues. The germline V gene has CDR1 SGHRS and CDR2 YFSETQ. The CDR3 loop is CASSAGTGGARTSPLHF. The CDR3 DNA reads TGCGCCAGCAGCGCCGGGACAGGGGGCGCGAGAACTTCACCCCTCCACTTT.

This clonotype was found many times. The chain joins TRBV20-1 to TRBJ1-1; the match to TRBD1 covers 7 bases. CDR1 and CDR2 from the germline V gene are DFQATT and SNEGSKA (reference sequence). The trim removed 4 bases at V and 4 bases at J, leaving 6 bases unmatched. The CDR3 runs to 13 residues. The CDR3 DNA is TGCAGTGCTAATACAGGGGCCTCCACTGAAGCTTTCTTT. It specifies CSANTGASTEAFF.

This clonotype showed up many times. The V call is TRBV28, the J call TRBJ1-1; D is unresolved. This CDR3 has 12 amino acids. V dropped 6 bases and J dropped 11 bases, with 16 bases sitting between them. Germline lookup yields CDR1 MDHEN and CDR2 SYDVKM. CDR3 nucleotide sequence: TGTGCCAGCAGCGGGAACCCAATTTGGGCTTTCTTT. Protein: CASSGNPIWAFF.

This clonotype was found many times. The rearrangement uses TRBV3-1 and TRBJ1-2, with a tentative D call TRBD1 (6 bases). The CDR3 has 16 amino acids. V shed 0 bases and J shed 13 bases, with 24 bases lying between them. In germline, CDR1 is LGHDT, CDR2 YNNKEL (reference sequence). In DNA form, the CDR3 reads TGTGCCAGCAGCCAAGATCTACAGGGAAAGAGAGAGGGAACCACCTTC. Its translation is CASSQDLQGKREGTTF.

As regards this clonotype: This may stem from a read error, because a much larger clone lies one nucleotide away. For the CDR3, the DNA is TGTGCCAGCAGGACTAGCGGACCGAACACCGGGGAGCTGTTTTTT. It translates to CASRTSGPNTGELFF. The chain couples TRBV2 to TRBJ2-2; 9 bases fit TRBD2. V lost 6 bases to trimming and J lost 0 bases; unmatched junction nucleotides: 2. The CDR3 totals 15 residues. Germline CDR1 SNHLY, CDR2 FYNNEI.

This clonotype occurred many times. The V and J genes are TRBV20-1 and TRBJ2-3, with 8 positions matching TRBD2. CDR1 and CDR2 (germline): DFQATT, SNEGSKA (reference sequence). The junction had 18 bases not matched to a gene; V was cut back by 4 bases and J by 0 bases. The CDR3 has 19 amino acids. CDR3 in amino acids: CSATGELAGYNHSTDTQYF. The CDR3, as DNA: TGCAGTGCTACCGGAGAGTTAGCGGGGTACAACCATAGCACAGATACGCAGTATTTT.

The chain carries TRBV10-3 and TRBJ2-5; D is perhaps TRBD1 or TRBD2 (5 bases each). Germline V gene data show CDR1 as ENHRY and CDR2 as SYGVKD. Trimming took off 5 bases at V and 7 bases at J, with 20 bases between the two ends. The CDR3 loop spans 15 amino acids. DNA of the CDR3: TGTGCCATCAGTACGAGGGGCATGACCGAGGGGACCCAGTACTTC. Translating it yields CAISTRGMTEGTQYF.

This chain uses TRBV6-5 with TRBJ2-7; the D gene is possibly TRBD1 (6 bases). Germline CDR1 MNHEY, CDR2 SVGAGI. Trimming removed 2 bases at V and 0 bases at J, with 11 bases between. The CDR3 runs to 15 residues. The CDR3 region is CASSYDRLSSYEQYF. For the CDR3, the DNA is TGTGCCAGCAGTTACGACAGGCTGAGCTCCTACGAGCAGTACTTC.

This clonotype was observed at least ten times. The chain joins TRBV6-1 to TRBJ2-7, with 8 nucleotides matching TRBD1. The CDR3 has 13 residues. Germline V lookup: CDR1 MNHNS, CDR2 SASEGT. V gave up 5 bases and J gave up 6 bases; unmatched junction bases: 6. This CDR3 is CASSTLQGAEQYF. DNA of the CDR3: TGTGCCAGCAGTACCCTCCAGGGGGCCGAGCAGTACTTC.

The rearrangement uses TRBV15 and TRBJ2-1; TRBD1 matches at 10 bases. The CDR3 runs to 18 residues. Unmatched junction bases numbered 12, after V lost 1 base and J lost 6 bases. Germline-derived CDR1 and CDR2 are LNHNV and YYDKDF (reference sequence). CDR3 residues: CATSRGQGASLIGNEQFF. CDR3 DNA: TGTGCCACCAGCAGAGGACAGGGGGCCTCCCTTATTGGCAATGAGCAGTTCTTC.

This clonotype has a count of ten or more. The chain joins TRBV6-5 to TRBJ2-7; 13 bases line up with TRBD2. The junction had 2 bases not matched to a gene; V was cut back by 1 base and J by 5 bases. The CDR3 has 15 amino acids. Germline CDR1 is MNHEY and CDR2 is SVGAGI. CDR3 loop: CASSYFGTSGNEQYF. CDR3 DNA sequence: TGTGCCAGCAGTTACTTCGGGACTAGCGGGAACGAGCAGTACTTC.

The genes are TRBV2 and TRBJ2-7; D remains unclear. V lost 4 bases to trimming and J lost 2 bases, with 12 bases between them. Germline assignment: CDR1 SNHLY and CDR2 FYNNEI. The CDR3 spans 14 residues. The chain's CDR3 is CASSVVGSPYEQYF. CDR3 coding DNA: TGTGCCAGCAGTGTAGTTGGCAGCCCCTACGAGCAGTACTTC.